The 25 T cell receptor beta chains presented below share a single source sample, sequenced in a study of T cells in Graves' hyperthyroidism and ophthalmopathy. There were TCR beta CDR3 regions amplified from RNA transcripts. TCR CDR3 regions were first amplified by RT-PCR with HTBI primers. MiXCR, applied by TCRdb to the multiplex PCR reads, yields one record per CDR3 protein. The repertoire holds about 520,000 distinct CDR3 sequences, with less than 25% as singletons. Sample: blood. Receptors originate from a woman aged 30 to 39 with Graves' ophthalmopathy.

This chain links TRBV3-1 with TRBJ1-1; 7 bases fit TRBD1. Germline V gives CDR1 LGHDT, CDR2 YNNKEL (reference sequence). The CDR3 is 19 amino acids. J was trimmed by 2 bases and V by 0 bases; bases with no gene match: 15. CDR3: CASSQDHGTVDELNTEAFF. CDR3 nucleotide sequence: TGTGCCAGCAGCCAAGACCACGGGACAGTCGATGAATTAAACACTGAAGCTTTCTTT. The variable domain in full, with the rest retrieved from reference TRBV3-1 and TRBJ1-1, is DTAVSQTPKYLVTQMGNDKSIKCEQNLGHDTMYWYKQDSKKFLKIMFSYNNKELIINETVPNRFSPKSPDKAHLNLHINSLELGDSAVYFCASSQDHGTVDELNTEAFFGQGTRLTVV.

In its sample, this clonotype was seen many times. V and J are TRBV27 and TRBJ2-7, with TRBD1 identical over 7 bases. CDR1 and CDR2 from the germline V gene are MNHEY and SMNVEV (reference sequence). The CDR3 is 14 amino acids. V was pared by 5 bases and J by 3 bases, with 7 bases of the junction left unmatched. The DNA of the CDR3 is TGTGCCAGCAGTGAAGACAGGGTAAGCTACGAGCAGTACTTC. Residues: CASSEDRVSYEQYF.

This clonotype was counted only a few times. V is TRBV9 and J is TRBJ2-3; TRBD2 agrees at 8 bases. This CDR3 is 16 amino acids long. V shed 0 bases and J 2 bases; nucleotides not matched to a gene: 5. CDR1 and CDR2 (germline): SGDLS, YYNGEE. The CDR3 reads CASSVDSGGYTDTQYF. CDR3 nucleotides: TGTGCCAGCAGCGTAGACAGCGGGGGATACACAGATACGCAGTATTTT. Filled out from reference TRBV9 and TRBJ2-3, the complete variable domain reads DSGVTQTPKHLITATGQRVTLRCSPRSGDLSVYWYQQSLDQGLQFLIQYYNGEERAKGNILERFSAQQFPDLHSELNLSSLELGDSALYFCASSVDSGGYTDTQYFGPGTRLTVL.

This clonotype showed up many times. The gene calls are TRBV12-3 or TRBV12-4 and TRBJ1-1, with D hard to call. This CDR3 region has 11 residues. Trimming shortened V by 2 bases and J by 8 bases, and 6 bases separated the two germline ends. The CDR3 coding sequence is TGTGCCAGCAGTTTAAGGTCGGAAGCTTTCTTT. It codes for CASSLRSEAFF.

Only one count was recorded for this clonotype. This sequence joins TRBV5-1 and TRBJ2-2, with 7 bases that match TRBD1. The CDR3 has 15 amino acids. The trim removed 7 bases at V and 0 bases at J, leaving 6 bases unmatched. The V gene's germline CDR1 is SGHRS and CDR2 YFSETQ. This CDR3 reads CASENGQANTGELFF. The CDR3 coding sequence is TGCGCCAGCGAGAACGGACAGGCGAACACCGGGGAGCTGTTTTTT.

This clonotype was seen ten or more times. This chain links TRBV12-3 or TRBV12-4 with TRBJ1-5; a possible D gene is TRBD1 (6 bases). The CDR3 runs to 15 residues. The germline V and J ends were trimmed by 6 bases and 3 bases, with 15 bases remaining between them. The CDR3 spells CASSPGGAVNQPQHF. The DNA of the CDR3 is TGTGCCAGCAGCCCGGGGGGCGCGGTCAATCAGCCCCAGCATTTT.

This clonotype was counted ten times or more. The CDR3 sequence is CSAPGTSGYEQYF. CDR3 sequence (DNA): TGCAGTGCCCCCGGGACTAGCGGCTACGAGCAGTACTTC. The chain links TRBV20-1 to TRBJ2-7, with 11 positions matching TRBD2. The J segment lost 3 bases and the V segment lost 6 bases, leaving 4 bases of the junction unmatched. This CDR3 region has 13 residues. Germline V lookup: CDR1 DFQATT, CDR2 SNEGSKA (reference sequence).

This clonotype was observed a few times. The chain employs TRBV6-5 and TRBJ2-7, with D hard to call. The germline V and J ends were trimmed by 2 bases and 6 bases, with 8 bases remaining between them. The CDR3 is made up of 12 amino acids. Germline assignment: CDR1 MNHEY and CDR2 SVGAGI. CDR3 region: CASSYQGIEQYF. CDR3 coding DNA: TGTGCCAGCAGTTACCAAGGGATCGAGCAGTACTTC.

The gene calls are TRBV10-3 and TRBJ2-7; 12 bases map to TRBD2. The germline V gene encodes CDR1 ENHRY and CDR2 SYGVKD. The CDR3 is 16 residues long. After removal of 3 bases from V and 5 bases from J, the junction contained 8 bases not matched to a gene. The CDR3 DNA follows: TGTGCCATCAGTGATCGGCTAGCGGGGGGGCCCAACGAGCAGTACTTC. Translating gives CAISDRLAGGPNEQYF.

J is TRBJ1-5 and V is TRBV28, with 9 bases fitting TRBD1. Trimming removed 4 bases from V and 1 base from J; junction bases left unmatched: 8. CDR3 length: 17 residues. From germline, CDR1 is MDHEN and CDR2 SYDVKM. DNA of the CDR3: TGTGCCAGCAGTTCCTTGGACAGGGGACACAGCAATCAGCCCCAGCATTTT. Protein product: CASSSLDRGHSNQPQHF. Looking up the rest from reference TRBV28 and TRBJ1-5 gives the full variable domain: DVKVTQSSRYLVKRTGEKVFLECVQDMDHENMFWYRQDPGLGLRLIYFSYDVKMKEKGDIPEGYSVSREKKERFSLILESASTNQTSMYLCASSSLDRGHSNQPQHFGDGTRLSIL.

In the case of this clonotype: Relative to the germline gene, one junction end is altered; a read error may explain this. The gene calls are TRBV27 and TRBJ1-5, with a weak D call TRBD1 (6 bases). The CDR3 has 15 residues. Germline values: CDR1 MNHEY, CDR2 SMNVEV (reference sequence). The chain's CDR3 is CASSFSGASNQPQHF. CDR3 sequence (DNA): TGTGCCAGCAGTTTTTCAGGGGCTAGCAATCAGCCTCAGCATTTT.

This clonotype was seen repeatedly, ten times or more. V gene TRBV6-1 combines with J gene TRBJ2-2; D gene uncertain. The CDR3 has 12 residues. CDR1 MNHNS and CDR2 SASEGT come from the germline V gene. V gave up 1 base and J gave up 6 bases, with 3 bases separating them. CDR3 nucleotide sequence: TGTGCCAGCAGTGAAGGGGCCGGGGAGCTGTTTTTT. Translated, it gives CASSEGAGELFF.

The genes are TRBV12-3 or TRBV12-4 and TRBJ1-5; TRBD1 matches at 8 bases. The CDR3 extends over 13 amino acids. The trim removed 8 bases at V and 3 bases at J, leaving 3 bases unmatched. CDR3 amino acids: CASRDRYNQPQHF. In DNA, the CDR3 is TGTGCCAGCCGGGACAGGTACAATCAGCCCCAGCATTTT.

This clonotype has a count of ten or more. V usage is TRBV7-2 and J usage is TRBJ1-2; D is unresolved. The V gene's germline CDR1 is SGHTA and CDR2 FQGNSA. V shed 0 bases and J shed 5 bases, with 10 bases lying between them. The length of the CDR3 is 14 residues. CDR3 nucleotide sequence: TGTGCCAGCAGCTTAGCCGCCGGAGGATATGGCTACACCTTC. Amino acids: CASSLAAGGYGYTF.

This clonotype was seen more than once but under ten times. Written as DNA, the CDR3 is TGTGCCAGCAGTGGACAGGGGCTAAACATTCAGTACTTC. The encoded protein is CASSGQGLNIQYF. The rearrangement uses TRBV2 and TRBJ2-4; 8 bases line up with TRBD1. There are 13 residues in the CDR3. Germline loops: CDR1 SNHLY, CDR2 FYNNEI. The ends lost 4 bases at V and 6 bases at J; junction bases unmatched: 2. The entire variable domain, with the rest obtained from reference TRBV2 and TRBJ2-4, is as follows: EPEVTQTPSHQVTQMGQEVILRCVPISNHLYFYWYRQILGQKVEFLVSFYNNEISEKSEIFDDQFSVERPDGSNFTLKIRSTKLEDSAMYFCASSGQGLNIQYFGAGTRLSVL.

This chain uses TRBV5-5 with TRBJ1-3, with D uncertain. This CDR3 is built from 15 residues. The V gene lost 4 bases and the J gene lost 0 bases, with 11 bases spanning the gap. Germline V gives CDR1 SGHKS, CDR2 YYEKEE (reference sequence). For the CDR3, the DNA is TGTGCCAGCAGCCCCGAATGGAGCTCTGGAAACACCATATATTTT. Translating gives CASSPEWSSGNTIYF.

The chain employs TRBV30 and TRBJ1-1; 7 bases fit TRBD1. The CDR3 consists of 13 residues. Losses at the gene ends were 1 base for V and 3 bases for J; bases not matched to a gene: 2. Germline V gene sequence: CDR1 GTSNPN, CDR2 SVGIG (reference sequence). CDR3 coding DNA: TGTGCCTGGAGTGGTACAGGGGACACTGAAGCTTTCTTT. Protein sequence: CAWSGTGDTEAFF.

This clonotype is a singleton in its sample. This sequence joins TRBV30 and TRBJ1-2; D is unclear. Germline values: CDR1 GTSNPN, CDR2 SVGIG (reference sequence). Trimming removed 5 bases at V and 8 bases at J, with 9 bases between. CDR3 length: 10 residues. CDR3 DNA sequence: TGTGCCTGGGGAAGAGGGGGCTACACCTTC. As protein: CAWGRGGYTF.

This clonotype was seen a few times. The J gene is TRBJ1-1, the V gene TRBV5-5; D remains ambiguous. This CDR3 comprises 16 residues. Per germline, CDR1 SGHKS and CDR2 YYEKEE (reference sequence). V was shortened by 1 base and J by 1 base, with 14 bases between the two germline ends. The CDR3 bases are TGTGCCAGCAGCTTGTTAGATGGGGTCGCGAACACTGAAGCTTTCTTT. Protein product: CASSLLDGVANTEAFF.

The CDR3 nucleotides read TGTGCCAGCAGCTTAGACCCGCTAGCGGGAGTTACAGATACGCAGTATTTT. Its protein is CASSLDPLAGVTDTQYF. The chain is built from TRBV11-1 and TRBJ2-3; 10 nucleotides align to TRBD2. Germline V gene sequence: CDR1 SGHAT, CDR2 FQDESV (reference sequence). The CDR3 has 17 residues. Trimming at V came to 1 base and at J to 3 bases, leaving 7 bases not matched to a gene.

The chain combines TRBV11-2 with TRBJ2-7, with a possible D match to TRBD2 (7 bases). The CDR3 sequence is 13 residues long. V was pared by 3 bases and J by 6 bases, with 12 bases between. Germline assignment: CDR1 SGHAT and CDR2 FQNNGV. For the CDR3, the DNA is TGTGCCAGCAGCTTCGACCGGGGGGCCGAGCAGTACTTC. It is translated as CASSFDRGAEQYF.

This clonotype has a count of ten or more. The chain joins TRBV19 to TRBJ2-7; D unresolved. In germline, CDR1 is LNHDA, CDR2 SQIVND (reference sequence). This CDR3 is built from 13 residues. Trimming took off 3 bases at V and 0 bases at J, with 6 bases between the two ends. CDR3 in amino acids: CASSITSSYEQYF. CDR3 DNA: TGTGCCAGTAGTATTACCAGCTCCTACGAGCAGTACTTC.

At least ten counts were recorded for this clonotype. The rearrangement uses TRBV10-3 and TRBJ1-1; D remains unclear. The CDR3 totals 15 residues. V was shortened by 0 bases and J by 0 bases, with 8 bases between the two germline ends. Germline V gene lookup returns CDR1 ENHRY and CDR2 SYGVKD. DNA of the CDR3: TGTGCCATCAGTGAGTCTGCAGTCATGAACACTGAAGCTTTCTTT. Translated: CAISESAVMNTEAFF.

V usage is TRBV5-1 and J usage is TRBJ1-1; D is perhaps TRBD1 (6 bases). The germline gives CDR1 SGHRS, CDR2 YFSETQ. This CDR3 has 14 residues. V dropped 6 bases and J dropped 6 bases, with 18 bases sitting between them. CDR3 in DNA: TGCGCCAGCACCCTGGAGGTGGCAGGGGCTGAAGCTTTCTTT. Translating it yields CASTLEVAGAEAFF.

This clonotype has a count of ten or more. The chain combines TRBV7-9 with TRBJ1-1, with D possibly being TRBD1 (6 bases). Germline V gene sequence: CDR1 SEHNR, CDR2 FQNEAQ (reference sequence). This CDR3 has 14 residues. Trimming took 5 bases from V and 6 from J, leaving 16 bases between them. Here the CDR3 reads CASSTRQVEAEAFF. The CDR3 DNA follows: TGTGCCAGCAGCACTCGACAGGTTGAGGCTGAAGCTTTCTTT.